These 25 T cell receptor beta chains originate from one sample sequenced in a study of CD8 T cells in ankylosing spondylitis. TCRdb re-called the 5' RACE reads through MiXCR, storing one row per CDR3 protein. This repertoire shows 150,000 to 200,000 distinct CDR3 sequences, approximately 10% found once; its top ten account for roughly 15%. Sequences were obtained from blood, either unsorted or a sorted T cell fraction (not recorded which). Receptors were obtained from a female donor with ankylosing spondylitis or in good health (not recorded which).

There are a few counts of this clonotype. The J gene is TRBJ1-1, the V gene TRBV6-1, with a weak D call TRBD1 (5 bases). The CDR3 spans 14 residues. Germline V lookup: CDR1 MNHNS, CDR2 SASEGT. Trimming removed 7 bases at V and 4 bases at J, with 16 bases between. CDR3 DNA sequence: TGTGCCAGCACCCCGCAGGGAGGTTGCACTGAAGCTTTCTTT. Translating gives CASTPQGGCTEAFF.

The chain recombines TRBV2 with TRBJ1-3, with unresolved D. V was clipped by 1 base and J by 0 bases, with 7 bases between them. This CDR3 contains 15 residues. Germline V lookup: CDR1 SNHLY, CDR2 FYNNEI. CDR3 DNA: TGTGCCAGCAGTGAAGTGGGGAGCTCTGGAAACACCATATATTTT. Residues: CASSEVGSSGNTIYF.

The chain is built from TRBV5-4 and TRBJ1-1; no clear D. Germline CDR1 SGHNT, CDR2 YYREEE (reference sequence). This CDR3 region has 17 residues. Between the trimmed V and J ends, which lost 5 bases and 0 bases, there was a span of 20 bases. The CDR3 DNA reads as TGTGCCAGCAGTAGACGAGAGAACGGCGTATTGAACACTGAAGCTTTCTTT. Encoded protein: CASSRRENGVLNTEAFF.

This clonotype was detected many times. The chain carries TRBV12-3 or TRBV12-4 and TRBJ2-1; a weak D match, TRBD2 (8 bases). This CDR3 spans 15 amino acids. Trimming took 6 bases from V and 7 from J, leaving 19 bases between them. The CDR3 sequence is CASRGDSGGRNEQFF. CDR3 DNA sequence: TGTGCCAGCAGGGGGGACAGCGGGGGAAGGAATGAGCAGTTCTTC.

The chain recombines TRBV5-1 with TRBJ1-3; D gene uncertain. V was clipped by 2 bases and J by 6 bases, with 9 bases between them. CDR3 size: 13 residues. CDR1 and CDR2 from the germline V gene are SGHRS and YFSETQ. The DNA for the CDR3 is TGCGCCAGCAGCTTTGAACCATTAAACACCATATATTTT. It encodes CASSFEPLNTIYF.

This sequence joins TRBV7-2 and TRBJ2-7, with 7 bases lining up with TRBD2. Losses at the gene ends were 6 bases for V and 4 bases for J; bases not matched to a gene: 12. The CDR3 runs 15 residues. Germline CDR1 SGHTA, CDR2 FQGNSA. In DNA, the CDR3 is TGTGCCAGCAGTCCCTTGGGGAGGGGCACTTACGAGCAGTACTTC. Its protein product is CASSPLGRGTYEQYF.

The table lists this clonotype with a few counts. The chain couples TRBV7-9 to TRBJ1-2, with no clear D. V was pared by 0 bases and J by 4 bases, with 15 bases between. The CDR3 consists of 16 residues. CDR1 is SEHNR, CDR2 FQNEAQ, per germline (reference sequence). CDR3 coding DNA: TGTGCCAGCAGCTTAGCTACAAGCGCCTTGATCTATGGCTACACCTTC. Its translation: CASSLATSALIYGYTF. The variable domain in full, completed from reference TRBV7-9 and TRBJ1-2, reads DTGVSQNPRHKITKRGQNVTFRCDPISEHNRLYWYRQTLGQGPEFLTYFQNEAQLEKSRLLSDRFSAERPKGSFSTLEIQRTEQGDSAMYLCASSLATSALIYGYTFGSGTRLTVV.

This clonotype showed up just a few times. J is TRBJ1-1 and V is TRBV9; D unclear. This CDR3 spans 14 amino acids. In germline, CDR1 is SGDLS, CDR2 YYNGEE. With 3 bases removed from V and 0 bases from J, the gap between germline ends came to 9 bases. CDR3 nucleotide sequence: TGTGCCAGCAGCGGGGAGGAGATGAACACTGAAGCTTTCTTT. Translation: CASSGEEMNTEAFF.

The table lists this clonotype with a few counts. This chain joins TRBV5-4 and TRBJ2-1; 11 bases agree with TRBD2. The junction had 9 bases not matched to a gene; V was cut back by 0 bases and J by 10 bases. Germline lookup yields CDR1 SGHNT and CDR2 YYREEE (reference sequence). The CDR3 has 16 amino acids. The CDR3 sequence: CASSLAKLAGGGEQFF. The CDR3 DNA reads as TGTGCCAGCAGCTTGGCCAAGTTAGCGGGAGGGGGAGAGCAGTTCTTC.

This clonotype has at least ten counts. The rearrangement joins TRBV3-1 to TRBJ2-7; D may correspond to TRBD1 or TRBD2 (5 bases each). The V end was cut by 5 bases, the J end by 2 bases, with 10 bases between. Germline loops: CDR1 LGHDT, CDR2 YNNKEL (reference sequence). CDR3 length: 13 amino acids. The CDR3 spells CASSWDVTYEQYF. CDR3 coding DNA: TGTGCCAGCAGCTGGGACGTAACCTACGAGCAGTACTTC.

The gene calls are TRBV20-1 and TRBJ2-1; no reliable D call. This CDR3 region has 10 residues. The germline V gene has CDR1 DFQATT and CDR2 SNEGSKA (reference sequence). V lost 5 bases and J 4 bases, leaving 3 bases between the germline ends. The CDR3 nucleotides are TGCAGTGCTGCGTACAATGAGCAGTTCTTC. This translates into CSAAYNEQFF.

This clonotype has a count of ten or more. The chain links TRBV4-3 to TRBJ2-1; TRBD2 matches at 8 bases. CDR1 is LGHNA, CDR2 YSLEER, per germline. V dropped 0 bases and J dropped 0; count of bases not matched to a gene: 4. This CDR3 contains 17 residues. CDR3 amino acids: CASSQDRSGSSYNEQFF. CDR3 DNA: TGCGCCAGCAGCCAAGATCGAAGCGGGAGCTCCTACAATGAGCAGTTCTTC.

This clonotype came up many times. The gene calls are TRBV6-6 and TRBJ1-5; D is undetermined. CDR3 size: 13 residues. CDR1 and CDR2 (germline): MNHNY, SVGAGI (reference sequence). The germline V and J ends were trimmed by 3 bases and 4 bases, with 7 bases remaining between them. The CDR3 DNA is TGTGCCAGCAGTTATTCTGATAATCAGCCCCAGCATTTT. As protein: CASSYSDNQPQHF.

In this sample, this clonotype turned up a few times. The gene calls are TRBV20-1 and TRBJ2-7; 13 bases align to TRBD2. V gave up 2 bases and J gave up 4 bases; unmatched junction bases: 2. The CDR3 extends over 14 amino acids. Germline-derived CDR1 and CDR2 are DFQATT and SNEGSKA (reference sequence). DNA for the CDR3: TGCAGTGCTAGATTGGGACTAGCGGGATACGAGCAGTACTTC. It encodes CSARLGLAGYEQYF.

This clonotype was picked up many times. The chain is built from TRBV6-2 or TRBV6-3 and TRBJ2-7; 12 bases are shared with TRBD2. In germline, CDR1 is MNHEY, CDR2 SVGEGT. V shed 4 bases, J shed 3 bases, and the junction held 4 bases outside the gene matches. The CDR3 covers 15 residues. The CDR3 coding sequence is TGTGCCAGCAGTTTCGGACTAGCGGGATACTACGAGCAGTACTTC. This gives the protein CASSFGLAGYYEQYF.

The CDR3: CASSRGGKSPDGYTF. The CDR3 DNA reads TGTGCCAGTTCTAGAGGGGGAAAATCACCGGACGGCTACACCTTC. The chain couples TRBV2 to TRBJ1-2; D might be TRBD1 (6 bases). The germline V gene encodes CDR1 SNHLY and CDR2 FYNNEI. The CDR3 spans 15 residues. V was clipped by 9 bases and J by 8 bases, with 25 bases between them.

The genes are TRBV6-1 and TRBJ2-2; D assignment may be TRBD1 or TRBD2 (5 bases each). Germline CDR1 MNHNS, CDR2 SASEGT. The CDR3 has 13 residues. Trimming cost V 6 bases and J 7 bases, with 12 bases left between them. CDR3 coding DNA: TGTGCCAGCAGACCCGAGGGGAACGGGGAGCTGTTTTTT. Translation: CASRPEGNGELFF.

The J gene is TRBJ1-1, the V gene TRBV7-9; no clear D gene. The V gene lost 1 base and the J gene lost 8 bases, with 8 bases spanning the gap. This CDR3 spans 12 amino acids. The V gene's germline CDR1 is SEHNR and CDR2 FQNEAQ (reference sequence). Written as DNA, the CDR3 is TGTGCCAGCAGCTTAGAGGGCAGGGAAGCTTTCTTT. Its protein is CASSLEGREAFF.

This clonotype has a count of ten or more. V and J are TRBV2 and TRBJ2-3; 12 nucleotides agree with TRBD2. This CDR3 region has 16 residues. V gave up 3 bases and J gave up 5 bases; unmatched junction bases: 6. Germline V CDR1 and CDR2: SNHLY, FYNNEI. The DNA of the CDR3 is TGTGCCAGCAGTGAGGCACTAGCGGGAGGAGAAGATACGCAGTATTTT. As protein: CASSEALAGGEDTQYF.

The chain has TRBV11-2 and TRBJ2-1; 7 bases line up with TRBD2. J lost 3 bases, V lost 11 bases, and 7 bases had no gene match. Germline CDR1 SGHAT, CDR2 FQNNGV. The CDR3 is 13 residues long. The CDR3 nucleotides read TGTGCCTCTGTAGCGGGTGTCTACAATGAGCAGTTCTTC. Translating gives CASVAGVYNEQFF.

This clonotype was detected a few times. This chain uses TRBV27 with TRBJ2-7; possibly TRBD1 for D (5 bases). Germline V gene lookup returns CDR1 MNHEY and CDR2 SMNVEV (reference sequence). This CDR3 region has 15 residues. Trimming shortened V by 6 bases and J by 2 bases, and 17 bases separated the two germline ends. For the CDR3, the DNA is TGTGCCAGCAGCCTTCCCAACAGGATACCCTACGAGCAGTACTTC. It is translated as CASSLPNRIPYEQYF.

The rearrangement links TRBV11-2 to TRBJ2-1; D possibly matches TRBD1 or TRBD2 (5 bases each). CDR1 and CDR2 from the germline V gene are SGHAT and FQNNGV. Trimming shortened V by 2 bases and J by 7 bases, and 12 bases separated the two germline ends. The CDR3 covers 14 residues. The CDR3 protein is CASSLNRPGNEQFF. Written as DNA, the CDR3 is TGTGCCAGCAGCTTAAACAGGCCGGGAAATGAGCAGTTCTTC.

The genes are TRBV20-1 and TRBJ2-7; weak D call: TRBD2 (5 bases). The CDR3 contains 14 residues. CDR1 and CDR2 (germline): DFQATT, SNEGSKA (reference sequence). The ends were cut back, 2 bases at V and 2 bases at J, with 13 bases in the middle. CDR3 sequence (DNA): TGCAGTGCTAGACCTACCGGTAGCGCCTACGAGCAGTACTTC. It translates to CSARPTGSAYEQYF.

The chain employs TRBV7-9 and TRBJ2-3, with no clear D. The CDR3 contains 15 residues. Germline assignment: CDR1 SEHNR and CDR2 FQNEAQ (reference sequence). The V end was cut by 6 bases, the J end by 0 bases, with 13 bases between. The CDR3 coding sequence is TGTGCCAGCAGACCCCGAGGCTCTAGCACAGATACGCAGTATTTT. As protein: CASRPRGSSTDTQYF.

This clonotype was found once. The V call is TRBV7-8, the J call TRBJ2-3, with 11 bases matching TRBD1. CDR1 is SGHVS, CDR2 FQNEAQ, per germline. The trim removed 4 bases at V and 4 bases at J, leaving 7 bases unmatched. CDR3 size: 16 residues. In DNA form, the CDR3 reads TGTGCCAGCAGCTACGCCGGGACAGGGGGGCCAGATACGCAGTATTTT. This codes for CASSYAGTGGPDTQYF. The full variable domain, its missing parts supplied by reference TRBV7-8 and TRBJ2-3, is GAGVSQSPRYKVAKRGQDVALRCDPISGHVSLFWYQQALGQGPEFLTYFQNEAQLDKSGLPSDRFFAERPEGSVSTLKIQRTQQEDSAVYLCASSYAGTGGPDTQYFGPGTRLTVL.